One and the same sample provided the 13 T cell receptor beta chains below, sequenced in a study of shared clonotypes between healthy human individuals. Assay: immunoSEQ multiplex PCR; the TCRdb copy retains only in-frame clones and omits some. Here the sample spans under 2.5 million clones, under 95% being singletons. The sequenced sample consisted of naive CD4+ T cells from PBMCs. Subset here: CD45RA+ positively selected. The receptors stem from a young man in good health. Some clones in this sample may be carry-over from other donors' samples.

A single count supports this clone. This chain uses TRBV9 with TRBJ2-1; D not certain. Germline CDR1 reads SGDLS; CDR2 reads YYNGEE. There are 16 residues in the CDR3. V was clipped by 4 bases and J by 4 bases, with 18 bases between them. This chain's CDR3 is CASSPQIRAEYNEQFF. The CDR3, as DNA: TGTGCCAGCAGCCCCCAGATCCGGGCCGAATACAATGAGCAGTTCTTC.

CDR3: CASSYVLAGETQYF. DNA of the CDR3: TGCGCCAGCAGCTACGTCCTAGCTGGGGAGACCCAGTACTTC. The V call is TRBV5-1, the J call TRBJ2-5, with a tentative D call TRBD2 (5 bases). Trimming removed 3 bases at V and 5 bases at J, with 14 bases between. The CDR3 is 14 amino acids. CDR1 and CDR2 from the germline V gene are SGHRS and YFSETQ.

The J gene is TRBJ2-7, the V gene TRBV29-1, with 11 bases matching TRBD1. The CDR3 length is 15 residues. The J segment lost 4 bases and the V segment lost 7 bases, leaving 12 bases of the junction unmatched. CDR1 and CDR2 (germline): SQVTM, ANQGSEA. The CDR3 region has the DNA TGCAGCGACCCACTCCCGGACAGGGGGCAATACGAGCAGTACTTC. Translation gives CSDPLPDRGQYEQYF.

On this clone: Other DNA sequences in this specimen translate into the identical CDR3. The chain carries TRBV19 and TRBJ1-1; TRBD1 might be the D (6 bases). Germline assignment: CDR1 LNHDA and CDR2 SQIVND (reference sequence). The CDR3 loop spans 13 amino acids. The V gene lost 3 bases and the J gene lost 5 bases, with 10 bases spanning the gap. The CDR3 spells CASSILGGTEAFF. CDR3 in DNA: TGTGCCAGTAGTATTCTAGGGGGAACTGAAGCTTTCTTT. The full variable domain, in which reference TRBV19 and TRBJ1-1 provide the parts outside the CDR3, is DGGITQSPKYLFRKEGQNVTLSCEQNLNHDAMYWYRQDPGQGLRLIYYSQIVNDFQKGDIAEGYSVSREKKESFPLTVTSAQKNPTAFYLCASSILGGTEAFFGQGTRLTVV.

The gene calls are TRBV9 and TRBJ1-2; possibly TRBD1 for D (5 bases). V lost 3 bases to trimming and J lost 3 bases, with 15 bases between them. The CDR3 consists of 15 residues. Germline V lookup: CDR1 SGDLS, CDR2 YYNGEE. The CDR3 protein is CASSAGTPRDYGYTF. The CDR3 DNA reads TGTGCCAGCAGCGCCGGGACTCCTAGGGACTATGGCTACACCTTC. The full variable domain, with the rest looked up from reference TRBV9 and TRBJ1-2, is DSGVTQTPKHLITATGQRVTLRCSPRSGDLSVYWYQQSLDQGLQFLIQYYNGEERAKGNILERFSAQQFPDLHSELNLSSLELGDSALYFCASSAGTPRDYGYTFGSGTRLTVV.

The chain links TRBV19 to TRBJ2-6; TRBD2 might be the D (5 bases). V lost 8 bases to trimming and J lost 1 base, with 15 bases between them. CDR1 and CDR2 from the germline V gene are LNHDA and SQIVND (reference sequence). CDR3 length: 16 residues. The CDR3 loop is CASGSRVRSGANVLTF. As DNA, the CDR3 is TGTGCCAGTGGCTCGCGGGTAAGATCTGGGGCCAACGTCCTGACTTTC. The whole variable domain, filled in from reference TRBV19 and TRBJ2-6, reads DGGITQSPKYLFRKEGQNVTLSCEQNLNHDAMYWYRQDPGQGLRLIYYSQIVNDFQKGDIAEGYSVSREKKESFPLTVTSAQKNPTAFYLCASGSRVRSGANVLTFGAGSRLTVL.

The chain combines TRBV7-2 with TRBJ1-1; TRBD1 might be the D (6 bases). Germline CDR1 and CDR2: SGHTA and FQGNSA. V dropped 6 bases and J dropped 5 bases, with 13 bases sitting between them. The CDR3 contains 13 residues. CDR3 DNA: TGTGCCAGCAGTTGGGGGGGGCTGACTGAAGCTTTCTTT. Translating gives CASSWGGLTEAFF. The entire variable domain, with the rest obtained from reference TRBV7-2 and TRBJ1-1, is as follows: GAGVSQSPSNKVTEKGKDVELRCDPISGHTALYWYRQSLGQGLEFLIYFQGNSAPDKSGLPSDRFSAERTGGSVSTLTIQRTQQEDSAVYLCASSWGGLTEAFFGQGTRLTVV.

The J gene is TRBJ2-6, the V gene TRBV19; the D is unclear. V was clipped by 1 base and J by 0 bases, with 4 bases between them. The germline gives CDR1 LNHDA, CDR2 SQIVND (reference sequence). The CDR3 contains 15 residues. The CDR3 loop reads CASSIVRSGANVLTF. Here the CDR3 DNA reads TGTGCCAGTAGTATAGTTCGCTCTGGGGCCAACGTCCTGACTTTC.

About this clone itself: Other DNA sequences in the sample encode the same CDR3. The CDR3: CSVLGGNTEAFF. In nucleotides, the CDR3 is TGCAGCGTGCTCGGGGGGAACACTGAAGCTTTCTTT. The chain links TRBV29-1 to TRBJ1-1; D is perhaps TRBD1 (5 bases). Per the germline V gene, CDR1 is SQVTM and CDR2 is ANQGSEA. The CDR3 runs 12 residues. V lost 6 bases and J lost 1, with 9 bases in between.

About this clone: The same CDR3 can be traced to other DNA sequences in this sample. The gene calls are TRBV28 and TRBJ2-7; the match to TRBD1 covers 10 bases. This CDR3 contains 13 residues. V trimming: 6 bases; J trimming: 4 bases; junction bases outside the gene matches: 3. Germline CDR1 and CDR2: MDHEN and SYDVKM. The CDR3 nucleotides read TGTGCCAGCAGGACAGGGGGCAGGTACGAGCAGTACTTC. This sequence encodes CASRTGGRYEQYF.

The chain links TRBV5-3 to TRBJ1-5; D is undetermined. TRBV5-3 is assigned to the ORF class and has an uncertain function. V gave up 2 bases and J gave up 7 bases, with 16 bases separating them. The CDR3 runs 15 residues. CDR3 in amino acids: CARSLGPSVAQPQHF. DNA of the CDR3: TGTGCCAGAAGCTTAGGACCATCGGTTGCCCAGCCCCAGCATTTT.

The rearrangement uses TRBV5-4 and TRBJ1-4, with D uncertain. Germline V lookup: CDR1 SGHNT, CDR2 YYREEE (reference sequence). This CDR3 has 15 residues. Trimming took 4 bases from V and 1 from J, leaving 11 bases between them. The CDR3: CASSLNSGTNEKLFF. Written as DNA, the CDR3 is TGTGCCAGCAGCCTTAACAGCGGAACTAATGAAAAACTGTTTTTT.

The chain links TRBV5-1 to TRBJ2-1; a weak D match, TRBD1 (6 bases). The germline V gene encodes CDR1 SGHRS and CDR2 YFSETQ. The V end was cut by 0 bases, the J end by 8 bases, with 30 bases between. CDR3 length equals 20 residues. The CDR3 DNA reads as TGCGCCAGCAGCTTGGCTAGGGGGATCGGTTGGGGAGACCAAATTGATGAGCAGTTCTTC. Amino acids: CASSLARGIGWGDQIDEQFF. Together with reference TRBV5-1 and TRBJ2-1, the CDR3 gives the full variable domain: KAGVTQTPRYLIKTRGQQVTLSCSPISGHRSVSWYQQTPGQGLQFLFEYFSETQRNKGNFPGRFSGRQFSNSRSEMNVSTLELGDSALYLCASSLARGIGWGDQIDEQFFGPGTRLTVL.